These 6 T cell receptor beta chains originate from one sample sequenced in a study of shared clonotypes between healthy human individuals. Sequencing was performed with immunoSEQ multiplex PCR; in TCRdb, only in-frame clones are kept and a portion is missing. This sample has about 490,000 clones, with roughly four fifths found just once. The specimen sequenced was PBMCs. The receptors were sampled from a woman in her 40s in good health. Some clones in this sample may be carry-over from other donors' samples.

V is TRBV7-3 and J is TRBJ2-3; perhaps TRBD2 as D (6 bases). In germline, CDR1 is SGHTA, CDR2 FQGTGA. This CDR3 is 13 amino acids long. Trimming removed 5 bases at V and 8 bases at J, with 14 bases between. The CDR3 region is CASSPQAGSTQYF. Written as DNA, the CDR3 is TGTGCCAGCAGCCCCCAAGCGGGCAGTACGCAGTATTTT.

This clone has only one observation. The rearrangement joins TRBV5-1 to TRBJ2-1; weak D call: TRBD2 (6 bases). The V end lost 4 bases, the J end lost 2 bases, and 13 bases lay between the germline ends. This CDR3 region has 15 residues. Germline V gives CDR1 SGHRS, CDR2 YFSETQ. The CDR3 nucleotides are TGCGCCAGCAGCCTGGTAGCGGATACCTACAATGAGCAGTTCTTC. Translating it yields CASSLVADTYNEQFF. Variable domain in full (rest from reference TRBV5-1 and TRBJ2-1): KAGVTQTPRYLIKTRGQQVTLSCSPISGHRSVSWYQQTPGQGLQFLFEYFSETQRNKGNFPGRFSGRQFSNSRSEMNVSTLELGDSALYLCASSLVADTYNEQFFGPGTRLTVL.

This clone appeared once. This chain uses TRBV4-1 with TRBJ1-4; 8 bases match TRBD1. In germline, CDR1 is MGHRA, CDR2 YSYEKL. V shed 2 bases, J shed 4 bases, and the junction held 3 bases outside the gene matches. This CDR3 contains 15 residues. CDR3 sequence: CASSQRTGSNEKLFF. The DNA for the CDR3 is TGCGCCAGCAGCCAAAGGACAGGGAGTAATGAAAAACTGTTTTTT.

This clone has ten or more counts. The chain links TRBV25-1 to TRBJ1-5; 8 bases are shared with TRBD1. Germline lookup yields CDR1 MGHDK and CDR2 SYGVNS. The V segment lost 6 bases and the J segment 5 bases; nucleotides outside the gene matches: 9. The CDR3 contains 15 residues. The CDR3 spells CASSERQGSYQPQHF. The CDR3 nucleotides read TGTGCCAGCAGCGAACGACAGGGGAGTTATCAGCCCCAGCATTTT.

The rearrangement joins TRBV4-2 to TRBJ1-2; weak D call: TRBD1 (6 bases). The germline V gene encodes CDR1 LGHNA and CDR2 YNFKEQ. This CDR3 comprises 13 residues. V dropped 7 bases and J dropped 4 bases, with 13 bases sitting between them. The CDR3 spells CASTLGGAYGYTF. CDR3 bases: TGTGCCAGCACCCTGGGGGGGGCCTATGGCTACACCTTC.

The chain links TRBV7-6 to TRBJ2-3; 11 nucleotides align to TRBD2. Germline V gene data show CDR1 as SGHVS and CDR2 as FNYEAQ. The CDR3 totals 15 residues. V lost 5 bases, J lost 4 bases, and 5 bases stayed unmatched. The CDR3 sequence is CASSPQLAGADTQYF. The CDR3 region has the DNA TGTGCCAGCAGCCCCCAACTAGCGGGAGCAGATACGCAGTATTTT.